What follows are 17 T cell receptor beta chains derived from one specimen sequenced in a study of Ad26.COV2.S vaccination and SARS-CoV-2 variants. The treatment: roughly 18 received Ad26.COV2.S at low or high dose, single or two shots; about 5 received placebo; per-sample allocation not given. Day 63 after the first injection of vaccine or placebo was the sampling time. The repertoire was sequenced with immunoSEQ multiplex PCR; TCRdb's copy has only in-frame clones and lacks some. The table lists over 400,000 clones, approximately 90% of them singletons. The source was peripheral blood, collected in a trial of Ad26.COV2.S vaccine versus placebo. These receptors were obtained from a person aged 18-60 years who received the Ad26.COV2.S COVID-19 vaccine or a placebo.

This clone was counted a single time. The chain employs TRBV7-9 and TRBJ1-1; D gene unclear. Germline CDR1 and CDR2: SEHNR and FQNEAQ (reference sequence). The CDR3 is 14 residues long. Trimming removed 7 bases at V and 0 bases at J, with 12 bases between. The CDR3 DNA reads TGTGCCAGCACTCTTGGGGTTTTGAACACTGAAGCTTTCTTT. Translating gives CASTLGVLNTEAFF.

This rearrangement joins TRBV5-1 to TRBJ1-4; TRBD1 aligns across 7 bases. The junction had 4 bases not matched to a gene; V was cut back by 0 bases and J by 8 bases. This CDR3 spans 14 amino acids. Germline CDR1 SGHRS, CDR2 YFSETQ. The CDR3 reads CASSLGGTAEKLFF. The CDR3 coding sequence is TGCGCCAGCAGCTTGGGAGGGACAGCCGAAAAACTGTTTTTT.

With regard to this clone: One base away lies a much larger clone, so this may be a sequencing read error. The CDR3 DNA is TGTGCCAGCAGCGCCTACAATGAGCAGTTCTTC. It codes for CASSAYNEQFF. This chain links TRBV7-2 with TRBJ2-1; D call uncertain. This CDR3 comprises 11 residues. The V and J ends lost 5 bases and 2 bases respectively, with 1 base between them. The germline V gene encodes CDR1 SGHTA and CDR2 FQGNSA.

This sequence joins TRBV7-9 and TRBJ1-2, with unresolved D. CDR1 SEHNR and CDR2 FQNEAQ come from the germline V gene (reference sequence). This CDR3 contains 14 residues. Trimming left V 4 bases short and J 7 bases short, with 16 bases between. DNA for the CDR3: TGTGCCAGCAGCTCGGAGTGGTCCAAGGGTGGCTACACCTTC. This translates into CASSSEWSKGGYTF.

The genes are TRBV5-1 and TRBJ2-7; the D gene could be TRBD1 or TRBD2 (5 bases each). The germline V and J ends were trimmed by 0 bases and 3 bases, with 7 bases remaining between them. Germline V gene sequence: CDR1 SGHRS, CDR2 YFSETQ. The CDR3 consists of 13 residues. CDR3 amino acids: CASSLGDGYEQYF. CDR3 DNA sequence: TGCGCCAGCAGCTTGGGGGACGGCTACGAGCAGTACTTC.

The gene calls are TRBV18 and TRBJ1-1, with D perhaps TRBD1 (5 bases). Germline V lookup: CDR1 KGHSH, CDR2 LQKENI. Trimming shortened V by 4 bases and J by 1 base, and 10 bases separated the two germline ends. The length of the CDR3 is 14 residues. CDR3: CASSQGGGNTEAFF. The CDR3 DNA follows: TGTGCCAGCTCACAGGGTGGGGGGAACACTGAAGCTTTCTTT.

The J gene is TRBJ2-1, the V gene TRBV11-3, with 8 bases lining up with TRBD2. From germline, CDR1 is SGHNT and CDR2 YENEEA. The CDR3 totals 15 residues. V gave up 5 bases and J gave up 5 bases; unmatched junction bases: 8. CDR3 protein: CASSTQSLADNEQFF. As DNA, the CDR3 is TGTGCCAGCAGCACCCAGTCACTAGCGGACAATGAGCAGTTCTTC.

V and J are TRBV2 and TRBJ2-7; D remains ambiguous. Trimming took 1 base from V and 2 from J, leaving 15 bases between them. The CDR3 is 16 residues long. Germline loops: CDR1 SNHLY, CDR2 FYNNEI. CDR3 bases: TGTGCCAGCAGTGAAGGGTTGTTGGGCGGTGCCTACGAGCAGTACTTC. Translation gives CASSEGLLGGAYEQYF.

The chain couples TRBV10-3 to TRBJ2-2, with TRBD2 matching 13 bases. Trimming removed 5 bases from V and 0 bases from J; junction bases left unmatched: 6. Germline lookup yields CDR1 ENHRY and CDR2 SYGVKD. This CDR3 comprises 18 residues. CDR3 sequence reads: CAISPRTSGGPNTGELFF. The DNA of the CDR3 is TGTGCCATCAGTCCCCGGACTAGCGGGGGCCCGAACACCGGGGAGCTGTTTTTT.

V usage is TRBV10-1 and J usage is TRBJ2-3; D is unclear. The V end lost 2 bases, the J end lost 3 bases, and 3 bases lay between the germline ends. The V gene's germline CDR1 is WNHNN and CDR2 SYGVQD (reference sequence). CDR3 length: 12 amino acids. The CDR3 DNA sequence: TGCGCCAGCAGTGAGACTACAGATACGCAGTATTTT. Protein sequence: CASSETTDTQYF.

CDR3 sequence reads: CASSQSRVRETQYF. CDR3 nucleotide sequence: TGCGCCAGCAGCCAAAGCAGGGTCCGGGAGACCCAGTACTTC. The chain recombines TRBV4-1 with TRBJ2-5, with D perhaps matching TRBD1 (5 bases). This CDR3 has 14 amino acids. The germline V gene encodes CDR1 MGHRA and CDR2 YSYEKL. The V and J ends lost 2 bases and 5 bases respectively, with 12 bases between them.

CDR3 nucleotides: TGCGCCAGCAGCCAAGCCGCTATAAACAGCGGTACTCCCTACGAGCAGTACTTC. Amino acids: CASSQAAINSGTPYEQYF. This chain joins TRBV4-3 and TRBJ2-7, with D maybe TRBD2 (5 bases). CDR1 LGHNA and CDR2 YSLEER come from the germline V gene. This CDR3 comprises 18 residues. V was pared by 1 base and J by 2 bases, with 21 bases between.

V usage is TRBV6-5 and J usage is TRBJ2-7; D is unresolved. V lost 0 bases and J lost 3, with 9 bases in between. Germline V gene data show CDR1 as MNHEY and CDR2 as SVGAGI. The CDR3 runs 14 residues. CDR3 sequence: CASSYSGEFYEQYF. The CDR3 coding sequence is TGTGCCAGCAGTTACTCTGGTGAGTTCTACGAGCAGTACTTC.

The chain carries TRBV11-2 and TRBJ2-3; possible D gene TRBD2, 6 bases. The CDR3 totals 14 residues. Trimming left V 5 bases short and J 2 bases short, with 11 bases between. CDR1 is SGHAT and CDR2 is FQNNGV in the germline V gene. The CDR3 DNA reads as TGTGCCAGCAGCCCCGGGACTTTCACAGATACGCAGTATTTT. Amino acid sequence: CASSPGTFTDTQYF.

The V call is TRBV3-1 (or the pseudogene TRBV3-2), the J call TRBJ2-7; D unresolved. This CDR3 has 16 amino acids. The ends were cut back, 0 bases at V and 0 bases at J, with 12 bases in the middle. Germline CDR1 reads LGHDT; CDR2 reads YNNKEL (reference sequence). CDR3 region: CASSQEDGRTSYEQYF. CDR3 coding DNA: TGTGCCAGCAGCCAAGAAGACGGCAGGACCTCCTACGAGCAGTACTTC.

The chain combines TRBV3-1 (or the pseudogene TRBV3-2) with TRBJ2-3; D remains ambiguous. The germline CDR1 and CDR2 sequences are LGHDT and YNNKEL (reference sequence). The CDR3 spans 16 residues. The V and J ends lost 1 base and 0 bases respectively, with 11 bases between them. The CDR3 loop is CASSQVLGISTDTQYF. The CDR3 DNA sequence: TGTGCCAGCAGCCAAGTTTTAGGGATTAGCACAGATACGCAGTATTTT.

V and J are TRBV4-3 and TRBJ1-1; D remains ambiguous. The CDR3 runs to 15 residues. With 0 bases removed from V and 1 base from J, the gap between germline ends came to 9 bases. Germline loops: CDR1 LGHNA, CDR2 YSLEER. The CDR3 reads CASSQDHSENTEAFF. The CDR3 DNA reads as TGCGCCAGCAGCCAAGATCACAGCGAGAACACTGAAGCTTTCTTT.